This T cell receptor (beta chain) appears in the sequencing data of a study of T cell repertoires in cytomegalovirus infection. Whole-study context: Indicated by public TCR beta signatures were CMV infection and matching HLA type.

Study-level findings and limits: The cumulative frequency of public TCR beta families identified carriers of CMV plus the relevant HLA. It was HLA-C-restricted CMV-specific TCR beta clonotypes that dominated the response ex vivo.

A few counts support this clonotype. Its target is unknown. V was shortened by 5 bases and J by 8 bases, with 10 bases between the two germline ends. This CDR3 is built from 11 residues. From germline, CDR1 is SGDLS and CDR2 YYNGEE. TCRdb re-called the reads with MiXCR, one entry per CDR3 protein. This sample has over 150,000 distinct CDR3 sequences, with roughly an eighth found just once. The V gene is TRBV9, the J gene TRBJ1-2, with D unclear. The TCR was taken from a human donor in good health (CMV status not recorded). Some clones in this sample may be carry-over from other donors' samples. Material: PBMCs. The CDR3 region is CASREAGGYTF. CDR3 coding DNA: TGTGCCAGCAGGGAGGCGGGGGGCTACACCTTC.